This entry lists 15 T cell receptor beta chains sequenced from one sample in a study of memory CD8 T cells in hepatitis C reinfection. Time point given: late/post reinfection, 12 to 24 weeks after detection. TCR sequencing was done directly ex vivo on sorted cells, without expansion in vitro. Sequenced by immunoSEQ multiplex PCR; TCRdb stores in-frame clones only, minus some. This table has about 50,000 clones, roughly 87% appearing once. The sample comprised naive CD8+ T cells sorted from blood. The receptors originated from a man in his late teens or twenties with hepatitis C virus infection.

The V call is TRBV27, the J call TRBJ1-5; 9 nucleotides match TRBD1. This CDR3 is built from 20 residues. CDR1 and CDR2 (germline): MNHEY, SMNVEV (reference sequence). Unmatched junction bases numbered 12, after V lost 0 bases and J lost 0 bases. The CDR3 nucleotides read TGTGCCAGCAGTTTATCCCCGCCGGACAGGGGCGAGTATAGCAATCAGCCCCAGCATTTT. It yields the protein CASSLSPPDRGEYSNQPQHF.

The chain recombines TRBV6-4 with TRBJ1-5; 10 bases agree with TRBD1. Per germline, CDR1 MRHNA and CDR2 SNTAGT. The CDR3 spans 17 residues. The J segment lost 5 bases and the V segment lost 5 bases, leaving 12 bases of the junction unmatched. The CDR3 protein is CASSQIRDRGQDQPQHF. Written as DNA, the CDR3 is TGTGCCAGCAGTCAAATAAGAGACAGGGGGCAAGATCAGCCCCAGCATTTT.

V is TRBV2 and J is TRBJ2-1, with TRBD2 identical over 9 bases. The CDR3 sequence is 16 residues long. Trimming removed 4 bases from V and 4 bases from J; junction bases left unmatched: 8. CDR1 is SNHLY and CDR2 is FYNNEI in the germline V gene. The CDR3, as DNA: TGTGCCAGCAGTGGCTTTGCGGGGGGGCCATACAATGAGCAGTTCTTC. It yields the protein CASSGFAGGPYNEQFF.

The chain carries TRBV5-4 and TRBJ2-1, with D unresolved. The V and J ends lost 5 bases and 10 bases respectively, with 16 bases between them. Germline loops: CDR1 SGHNT, CDR2 YYREEE (reference sequence). The CDR3 runs 13 residues. The CDR3 here is CASSTLPGREQFF. In nucleotides, the CDR3 is TGTGCCAGCAGTACTCTCCCGGGTAGGGAGCAGTTCTTC.

The chain carries TRBV11-1 and TRBJ1-5; 10 bases are a match to TRBD1. Per the germline V gene, CDR1 is SGHAT and CDR2 is FQDESV (reference sequence). CDR3 length: 14 residues. Trimming removed 6 bases from V and 5 bases from J; junction bases left unmatched: 4. CDR3 loop: CASSPGTGDQPQHF. The DNA for the CDR3 is TGTGCCAGCAGTCCCGGGACAGGGGATCAGCCCCAGCATTTT.

The chain couples TRBV7-9 to TRBJ2-3; 9 bases map to TRBD2. Germline trimming cut 4 bases from V and 0 bases from J; bases unmatched to any gene: 5. The V gene's germline CDR1 is SEHNR and CDR2 FQNEAQ (reference sequence). The CDR3 runs to 16 residues. The CDR3 loop reads CASSSGLASSTDTQYF. The CDR3 nucleotides are TGTGCCAGCAGCTCGGGACTAGCCTCTAGCACAGATACGCAGTATTTT. Full variable domain (rest looked up from reference TRBV7-9 and TRBJ2-3): DTGVSQNPRHKITKRGQNVTFRCDPISEHNRLYWYRQTLGQGPEFLTYFQNEAQLEKSRLLSDRFSAERPKGSFSTLEIQRTEQGDSAMYLCASSSGLASSTDTQYFGPGTRLTVL.

The chain recombines TRBV7-3 with TRBJ2-5; 14 nucleotides match TRBD2. Looked up from germline, CDR1 is SGHTA and CDR2 is FQGTGA. Trimming took 5 bases from V and 4 from J; bases not matched to a gene: 9. CDR3 size: 17 residues. The CDR3 DNA follows: TGTGCCAGCAGCCCGGGACTAGCGGGAGATGAAGGAGAGACCCAGTACTTC. It is translated as CASSPGLAGDEGETQYF.

The chain couples TRBV5-4 to TRBJ1-1, with D unresolved. Per the germline V gene, CDR1 is SGHNT and CDR2 is YYREEE (reference sequence). V was pared by 2 bases and J by 0 bases, with 8 bases between. The CDR3 runs to 14 residues. CDR3 in DNA: TGTGCCAGCAGCTTTTCCAGAATGAACACTGAAGCTTTCTTT. This gives the protein CASSFSRMNTEAFF.

The sample holds a few counts of this clone. The rearrangement uses TRBV4-1 and TRBJ1-5; D possibly corresponds to TRBD1 (6 bases). Per germline, CDR1 MGHRA and CDR2 YSYEKL. The germline V and J ends were trimmed by 2 bases and 0 bases, with 8 bases remaining between them. This CDR3 contains 15 residues. The CDR3 loop is CASSQRDISNQPQHF. The CDR3 DNA is TGCGCCAGCAGCCAAAGGGACATTAGCAATCAGCCCCAGCATTTT.

The DNA of the CDR3 is TGTGCCAGCAGCGTAACTAGCGGCCAAGAGACCCAGTACTTC. Translation: CASSVTSGQETQYF. The chain carries TRBV9 and TRBJ2-5; 8 bases align to TRBD2. The germline gives CDR1 SGDLS, CDR2 YYNGEE. Trimming at V came to 1 base and at J to 1 base, leaving 0 bases not matched to a gene. The CDR3 totals 14 residues.

The genes are TRBV9 and TRBJ2-7, with D possibly TRBD2 on 6 matching bases. V lost 4 bases to trimming and J lost 2 bases, with 13 bases between them. CDR1 SGDLS and CDR2 YYNGEE come from the germline V gene. The CDR3 is 14 residues long. The CDR3 nucleotides are TGTGCCAGCAGCCCCGGGGACTCAACCTACGAGCAGTACTTC. Its protein is CASSPGDSTYEQYF.

A few counts support this clone. The rearrangement uses TRBV6-5 and TRBJ1-2; 7 bases match TRBD1. This CDR3 has 14 residues. The germline V gene encodes CDR1 MNHEY and CDR2 SVGAGI. The trim removed 4 bases at V and 5 bases at J, leaving 7 bases unmatched. The CDR3 sequence: CASSFKQGNYGYTF. DNA of the CDR3: TGTGCCAGCAGTTTCAAACAGGGGAATTATGGCTACACCTTC.

The chain recombines TRBV5-1 with TRBJ2-1, with 8 nucleotides matching TRBD1. Looked up from germline, CDR1 is SGHRS and CDR2 is YFSETQ. CDR3 length: 12 residues. The V and J ends lost 4 bases and 9 bases, in that order; junction bases with no gene match: 3. CDR3 DNA sequence: TGCGCCAGCAGCCCACAGGGGGTTGAGCAGTTCTTC. As protein: CASSPQGVEQFF. The full variable domain, in which reference TRBV5-1 and TRBJ2-1 provide the parts outside the CDR3, is KAGVTQTPRYLIKTRGQQVTLSCSPISGHRSVSWYQQTPGQGLQFLFEYFSETQRNKGNFPGRFSGRQFSNSRSEMNVSTLELGDSALYLCASSPQGVEQFFGPGTRLTVL.

This chain links TRBV7-9 with TRBJ2-2, with a possible D match to TRBD1 (6 bases). CDR1 and CDR2 from the germline V gene are SEHNR and FQNEAQ (reference sequence). Trimming took 9 bases from V and 3 from J, leaving 14 bases between them. The CDR3 loop spans 14 amino acids. For the CDR3, the DNA is TGTGCCAGTCCGAAAGGGGGATACACCGGGGAGCTGTTTTTT. Residues: CASPKGGYTGELFF.

V usage is TRBV27 and J usage is TRBJ2-7, with 8 nucleotides matching TRBD1. CDR3 size: 16 residues. Germline loops: CDR1 MNHEY, CDR2 SMNVEV (reference sequence). The ends lost 5 bases at V and 0 bases at J; junction bases unmatched: 9. The CDR3 loop reads CASSLNRGTISYEQYV. The CDR3 coding sequence is TGTGCCAGCAGTCTAAACAGGGGGACCATCTCCTACGAGCAGTACGTC.